Below, 17 T cell receptor beta chains from the same sample are listed, as sequenced in a study of shared clonotypes between healthy human individuals. TCRdb's table, derived via immunoSEQ multiplex PCR, lists solely in-frame clones and lacks some. Of roughly 500,000 clones listed, 70% to 80% were seen once; the top ten hold 12%. The sample consisted of PBMCs. These receptors originate from a woman between 40 and 55 years old in good health. Some clones in this sample may be carry-over from other donors' samples.

The chain carries TRBV7-9 and TRBJ2-1; TRBD2 matches at 7 bases. The CDR3 loop spans 14 amino acids. CDR1 and CDR2 from the germline V gene are SEHNR and FQNEAQ (reference sequence). Trimming cost V 8 bases and J 0 bases; bases outside gene matches: 4. CDR3 DNA sequence: TGTGCCAGCGAAGCGGGAAGCTCCTACAATGAGCAGTTCTTC. Residues: CASEAGSSYNEQFF.

J is TRBJ2-2 and V is TRBV9; 8 positions match TRBD2. Looked up from germline, CDR1 is SGDLS and CDR2 is YYNGEE. V lost 0 bases, J lost 0 bases, and 1 base stayed unmatched. The CDR3 runs 16 residues. The CDR3 here is CASSVAGGPNTGELFF. CDR3 DNA: TGTGCCAGCAGCGTAGCGGGAGGGCCGAACACCGGGGAGCTGTTTTTT. Combining the CDR3 with reference TRBV9 and TRBJ2-2 gives the whole variable domain DSGVTQTPKHLITATGQRVTLRCSPRSGDLSVYWYQQSLDQGLQFLIQYYNGEERAKGNILERFSAQQFPDLHSELNLSSLELGDSALYFCASSVAGGPNTGELFFGEGSRLTVL.

The rearrangement uses TRBV18 and TRBJ1-4; no clear D gene. The V gene lost 2 bases and the J gene lost 2 bases, with 9 bases spanning the gap. The CDR3 loop spans 15 amino acids. CDR1 and CDR2 from the germline V gene are KGHSH and LQKENI. CDR3 nucleotides: TGTGCCAGCTCACCAAGGGTGTCCACTAATGAAAAACTGTTTTTT. Its translation: CASSPRVSTNEKLFF.

The rearrangement joins TRBV5-4 to TRBJ1-1; no clear D. The length of the CDR3 is 15 residues. Germline V lookup: CDR1 SGHNT, CDR2 YYREEE (reference sequence). The V end lost 5 bases, the J end lost 0 bases, and 14 bases lay between the germline ends. CDR3 residues: CASSPSPRMNTEAFF. DNA of the CDR3: TGTGCCAGCAGTCCTTCCCCCAGGATGAACACTGAAGCTTTCTTT.

The chain employs TRBV11-3 and TRBJ2-2; TRBD1 matches at 10 bases. With 4 bases clipped from V and 7 bases from J, the junction kept 6 bases outside the gene matches. Looked up from germline, CDR1 is SGHNT and CDR2 is YENEEA. CDR3 length: 15 amino acids. This chain's CDR3 is CASSWGQGSVGELFF. CDR3 coding DNA: TGTGCCAGCAGCTGGGGACAGGGGAGTGTCGGGGAGCTGTTTTTT.

V is TRBV2 and J is TRBJ2-3, with D maybe TRBD2 (6 bases). In germline, CDR1 is SNHLY, CDR2 FYNNEI. V was trimmed by 8 bases and J by 5 bases, leaving 14 bases between them. This CDR3 region has 13 residues. CDR3 protein: CASSREFLDTQYF. CDR3 nucleotides: TGTGCCAGCTCTCGGGAGTTCCTAGATACGCAGTATTTT.

This clone was counted many times. CDR3 sequence: CASRQTDATGELFF. DNA of the CDR3: TGTGCCAGCAGGCAGACAGATGCTACCGGGGAGCTGTTTTTT. This chain connects TRBV2 to TRBJ2-2; D may be TRBD1 (5 bases). V lost 6 bases to trimming and J lost 5 bases, with 13 bases between them. Germline-derived CDR1 and CDR2 are SNHLY and FYNNEI. This CDR3 has 14 residues. The full variable domain, in which reference TRBV2 and TRBJ2-2 provide the parts outside the CDR3, is EPEVTQTPSHQVTQMGQEVILRCVPISNHLYFYWYRQILGQKVEFLVSFYNNEISEKSEIFDDQFSVERPDGSNFTLKIRSTKLEDSAMYFCASRQTDATGELFFGEGSRLTVL.

This chain links TRBV5-3 with TRBJ2-7, with 14 bases aligning to TRBD2. TRBV5-3 belongs to the ORF category, with a function that is uncertain. The CDR3 sequence is 15 residues long. V shed 5 bases and J 3 bases; nucleotides not matched to a gene: 4. The DNA of the CDR3 is TGTGCCAGAAGTTGGGGACTAGCGGGAGACTACGAGCAGTACTTC. This codes for CARSWGLAGDYEQYF.

Only one count was recorded for this clone. The genes are TRBV18 and TRBJ1-2, with 7 bases lining up with TRBD1. The germline gives CDR1 KGHSH, CDR2 LQKENI. Trimming took 2 bases from V and 5 from J; bases not matched to a gene: 11. The CDR3 is 16 residues long. The CDR3 nucleotides are TGTGCCAGCTCACCAATCCCTGGGGACAGCGGATATGGCTACACCTTC. Its translation is CASSPIPGDSGYGYTF.

The CDR3 loop is CASAQGSGGRQPQHF. In DNA form, the CDR3 reads TGTGCCAGCGCACAGGGGTCAGGGGGCCGGCAGCCCCAGCATTTT. The V and J genes are TRBV2 and TRBJ1-5; 8 bases map to TRBD1. Losses at the gene ends were 8 bases for V and 7 bases for J; bases not matched to a gene: 13. The CDR3 loop spans 15 amino acids. CDR1 and CDR2 from the germline V gene are SNHLY and FYNNEI.

V gene TRBV28 combines with J gene TRBJ1-1, with a tentative D call TRBD1 (5 bases). The germline gives CDR1 MDHEN, CDR2 SYDVKM. V was trimmed by 3 bases and J by 2 bases, leaving 13 bases between them. This CDR3 is 15 amino acids long. CDR3 in amino acids: CASSLSDSSNTEAFF. The CDR3 nucleotides are TGTGCCAGCAGTTTGAGTGACAGCTCCAACACTGAAGCTTTCTTT.

The genes are TRBV5-4 and TRBJ2-2; D remains unclear. The CDR3 length is 15 residues. Trimming took 3 bases from V and 0 from J, leaving 9 bases between them. Germline values: CDR1 SGHNT, CDR2 YYREEE (reference sequence). The CDR3 loop is CASSSLNANTGELFF. The CDR3 DNA reads as TGTGCCAGCAGCTCCCTTAATGCGAACACCGGGGAGCTGTTTTTT.

This clone came up many times. Other DNA sequences in this sample translate to the same CDR3. This rearrangement joins TRBV4-1 to TRBJ1-1, with D tentatively TRBD1 (6 bases). Between the trimmed V and J ends, which lost 0 bases and 5 bases, there was a span of 13 bases. Per the germline V gene, CDR1 is MGHRA and CDR2 is YSYEKL. The CDR3 consists of 15 residues. CDR3 region: CASSQEGLRGTEAFF. CDR3 nucleotide sequence: TGCGCCAGCAGCCAAGAAGGGCTGAGGGGGACTGAAGCTTTCTTT.

V is TRBV19 and J is TRBJ2-7; TRBD1 or TRBD2 may be the D gene (5 bases each). Germline V gene sequence: CDR1 LNHDA, CDR2 SQIVND (reference sequence). With 6 bases removed from V and 4 bases from J, the gap between germline ends came to 16 bases. The CDR3 sequence is 14 residues long. The CDR3 DNA reads TGTGCCAGTAGCTACCCCGGGGCGGCGTACGAGCAGTACTTC. Translating gives CASSYPGAAYEQYF.

This clone was counted a few times. The J gene is TRBJ2-7, the V gene TRBV7-2, with 8 positions matching TRBD2. CDR3 length: 14 amino acids. Trimming removed 5 bases from V and 5 bases from J; junction bases left unmatched: 8. Germline V gives CDR1 SGHTA, CDR2 FQGNSA. CDR3 sequence reads: CASSPNTGGDEQYF. CDR3 in DNA: TGTGCCAGCAGCCCCAACACGGGGGGGGACGAGCAGTACTTC.

The V gene is TRBV7-2, the J gene TRBJ1-1, with D possibly matching TRBD1 (5 bases). Trimming removed 1 base at V and 2 bases at J, with 11 bases between. Germline assignment: CDR1 SGHTA and CDR2 FQGNSA. The length of the CDR3 is 15 residues. The CDR3: CASSLGWGVNTEAFF. CDR3 DNA: TGTGCCAGCAGCTTAGGGTGGGGGGTTAACACTGAAGCTTTCTTT.

The CDR3 region is CASSPPGGASAFGTEAFF. The CDR3 DNA follows: TGTGCCAGCTCACCACCCGGGGGGGCTTCCGCATTTGGCACTGAAGCTTTCTTT. The genes are TRBV18 and TRBJ1-1, with a possible D match to TRBD1 (6 bases). This CDR3 has 18 residues. Germline-derived CDR1 and CDR2 are KGHSH and LQKENI. Trimming shortened V by 0 bases and J by 4 bases, and 21 bases separated the two germline ends.